This record looks at one T cell receptor (beta chain) sequence and its context. The sample holds a few counts of this clone. It has no known antigen specificity. Because this receptor comes from a mouse, its gene names and germline sequences follow the mouse reference. Read sequence stops 1 residue before the CDR3 end, and the germline J gene provides the missing end. The source of the sample is a study of tissue T cells after allogeneic stem cell transplantation (dated by TCRdb to 2022 to 2024). Broadly, across the study: Using research autopsies of patients with and without GVHD, plus mouse models of GVHD, the study profiled TCR beta repertoires across many tissues. On the human side, the study was prospective and observational, with no blinding or randomization. General study outcomes and caveats: In both patients and mice, only a limited portion of the TCR repertoire detected in tissues was captured by blood and spleen T cells. Within patients, how anatomically similar tissues were was a major factor shaping TCR repertoire composition, regardless of disease or transplant status. The study did not determine which tissue TCRs were alloreactive or antigen-specific, and some clones might have been persisting host cells. Sampling depth was acknowledged as a limitation, and the patient cohort was both small and clinically heterogeneous. Not many T cell clones showed up in more than one patient, yet clustering based on motifs uncovered repertoire signatures that were shared across patients in a tissue-specific way.

Interpreted using the paper, the time point label stands for: mouse harvest day 7 after allogeneic transplant. Mouse grafts combined 10^7 T-cell-depleted bone marrow cells with 10^6 splenic CD5+ T cells, given via tail vein injection. GVHD in mice was modeled with a major MHC-mismatch B6 (H2b) into BALB/c (H2d) model, and tissues were profiled at day 7 or 14. On day 7 or 14 post-transplant, mouse tissues and retro-orbital blood were harvested with separate sterile tools for each animal, and livers were flushed beforehand. Before genomic DNA isolation with the DNeasy Blood & Tissue Kit, mouse tissues were minced with razor blades in buffered saline. The library came from the immunoSEQ multiplex PCR assay. TCRbeta CDR3 sequencing was performed at survey depth by Adaptive Biotechnologies, and CDR3 sequences, V/J genes, productive frequency and template counts were reported. Amplification of TCR beta CDR3 regions started from genomic DNA instead of RNA. The study's processing was this. Jensen-Shannon divergence served to quantify pairwise repertoire overlap between tissues, with 0 meaning identical and 1 meaning complete divergence. Tissues were grouped by single-linkage agglomerative hierarchical clustering of pairwise JSD values, and the clustering results were shown as dendrograms. GLIPH2 was run on all patient samples with simulation_depth 1000, kmer_min_depth 3, cdr3_length_cutoff 8, keeping groups with more than two unique CDR3s. In a standardized tissue-overlap score, Jaccard GLIPH-group overlap across patients was extrapolated to a standard repertoire size of 1000 clones. Associations of diversity with clinical or experimental variables used linear mixed-effect models with tissue fixed effects and individual random effects. Entries here come from immuneACCESS through TCRdb and include only in-frame sequences with V and J called. Some clones fail to appear in such tables; in the studies checked, an unresolved V gene covers under half of the shortfall, and the cause of the remainder is unknown. V and J calls and clone size are those listed in that table; D and trimming were worked out from the DNA. Present in this sample are 4,900 or so clones, 51% of which were seen just once. Roughly 10% of the sample goes to the ten largest clones.

Its CDR3 holds 13 amino acids, cysteine through phenylalanine. The DNA covers only part of the CDR3, 36 bases in frame from base 1. At the junction V is shortened by 6 bases and J by 5 bases; bases outside the gene matches: 3. The germline V gene (reference sequence) yields KGHPV for CDR1 and FQNQEV for CDR2. This chain joins TRBV26 to TRBJ1-4, and 7 junctional nucleotides match TRBD1. The TCR comes from a female BALB/c mouse given C57BL/6 T cells with graft-versus-host disease after an allogeneic hematopoietic cell transplant. The sample taken for sequencing was gut tissue. The CDR3 region: CASSLTGNERLFF. CDR3 DNA, as far as it was read: TGTGCCAGCAGCCTGACAGGGAACGAAAGATTATTT.